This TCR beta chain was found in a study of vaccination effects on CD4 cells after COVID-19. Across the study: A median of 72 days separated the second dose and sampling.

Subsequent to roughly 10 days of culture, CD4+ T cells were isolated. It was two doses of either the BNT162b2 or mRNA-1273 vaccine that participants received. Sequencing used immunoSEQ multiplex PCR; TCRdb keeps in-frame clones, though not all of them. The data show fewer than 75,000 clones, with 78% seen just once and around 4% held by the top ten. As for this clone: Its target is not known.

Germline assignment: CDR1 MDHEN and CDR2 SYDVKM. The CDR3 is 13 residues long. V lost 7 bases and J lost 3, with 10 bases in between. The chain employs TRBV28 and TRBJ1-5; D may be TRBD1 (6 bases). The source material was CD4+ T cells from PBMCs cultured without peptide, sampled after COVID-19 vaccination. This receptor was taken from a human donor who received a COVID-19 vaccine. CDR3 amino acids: CASTWTANQPQHF. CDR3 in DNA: TGTGCCAGCACCTGGACAGCCAATCAGCCCCAGCATTTT.